What follows are 17 T cell receptor beta chains derived from one specimen sequenced in a study of OX40 agonist ivuxolimab in advanced cancers. Some clones are missing from TCRdb's copy, which holds only in-frame ones; the method was immunoSEQ multiplex PCR. The table shows 55,000 to 65,000 clones, with 88% occurring only once. The sequencing used CD4+ or CD8+ T cells sorted from blood, collected in a trial of the OX40 agonist ivuxolimab. These receptor sequences come from an adult with an advanced solid tumor such as melanoma, head and neck, liver or kidney cancer.

The chain employs TRBV11-2 and TRBJ2-7; tentatively, D is TRBD1 or TRBD2 (5 bases each). The V gene's germline CDR1 is SGHAT and CDR2 FQNNGV. The CDR3 spans 16 residues. The V gene lost 1 base and the J gene lost 0 bases, with 13 bases spanning the gap. CDR3 DNA: TGTGCCAGCAGCTTAGCGAAAGGGACGGTCTCCTACGAGCAGTACTTC. This translates into CASSLAKGTVSYEQYF.

This chain uses TRBV7-9 with TRBJ2-5; 10 nucleotides match TRBD2. The ends lost 3 bases at V and 4 bases at J; junction bases unmatched: 5. CDR3 length equals 15 residues. CDR1 and CDR2 (germline): SEHNR, FQNEAQ (reference sequence). CDR3 amino acids: CASSLGLAGVETQYF. CDR3 in DNA: TGTGCCAGCAGCTTGGGCCTAGCGGGAGTAGAGACCCAGTACTTC.

This clone was picked up a small number of times. V is TRBV7-9 and J is TRBJ2-7; D ambiguous. The CDR3 is 11 amino acids. Trimming removed 5 bases from V and 7 bases from J, with 9 bases in between. CDR1 and CDR2 from the germline V gene are SEHNR and FQNEAQ (reference sequence). The CDR3 loop is CASSPAAEQYF. For the CDR3, the DNA is TGTGCCAGCAGCCCCGCAGCTGAGCAGTACTTC.

The chain is built from TRBV13 and TRBJ1-3; possibly TRBD1 for D (6 bases). With 5 bases removed from V and 1 base from J, the gap between germline ends came to 9 bases. Germline CDR1 is PRHDT and CDR2 is FYEKMQ (reference sequence). The CDR3 has 14 residues. The CDR3 region has the DNA TGTGCCAGCAGCCTACAGGGTTCTGGAAACACCATATATTTT. Translated, it gives CASSLQGSGNTIYF.

V and J are TRBV7-2 and TRBJ1-1; D may be TRBD1 (6 bases). Germline CDR1 SGHTA, CDR2 FQGNSA. V lost 4 bases, J lost 0 bases, and 9 bases lay in between. The CDR3 loop spans 14 amino acids. The CDR3 sequence is CASSSQGLNTEAFF. In DNA, the CDR3 is TGTGCCAGCAGCTCACAGGGTTTGAACACTGAAGCTTTCTTT.

This rearrangement joins TRBV19 to TRBJ2-2; tentative D call: TRBD1 (5 bases). Germline V CDR1 and CDR2: LNHDA, SQIVND (reference sequence). This CDR3 contains 16 residues. The V end lost 3 bases, the J end lost 8 bases, and 19 bases lay between the germline ends. DNA for the CDR3: TGTGCCAGTAGTATGAAGGCAGGGTGGTCGAGGGGGGAGCTGTTTTTT. Its translation is CASSMKAGWSRGELFF.

J is TRBJ2-7 and V is TRBV18; 11 bases are a match to TRBD1. The junction had 9 bases not matched to a gene; V was cut back by 3 bases and J by 5 bases. Looked up from germline, CDR1 is KGHSH and CDR2 is LQKENI. The CDR3 consists of 16 residues. CDR3 sequence: CASSPTGQGASDEQYF. CDR3 nucleotide sequence: TGTGCCAGCTCACCCACAGGACAGGGGGCGTCGGACGAGCAGTACTTC.

This clone was seen a handful of times. The V gene is TRBV9, the J gene TRBJ2-2, with D maybe TRBD2 (5 bases). CDR3 length equals 13 residues. The V end was cut by 4 bases, the J end by 7 bases, with 11 bases between. CDR1 is SGDLS and CDR2 is YYNGEE in the germline V gene. Here the CDR3 reads CASSFGVSGELFF. The CDR3 DNA is TGTGCCAGCAGCTTCGGGGTGAGCGGGGAGCTGTTTTTT.

The chain is built from TRBV28 and TRBJ2-3; 9 nucleotides match TRBD2. V dropped 6 bases and J dropped 6; count of bases not matched to a gene: 13. In germline, CDR1 is MDHEN, CDR2 SYDVKM. The CDR3 has 16 residues. The CDR3 here is CASSPWLAGSSDTQYF. The CDR3 DNA follows: TGTGCCAGCAGCCCTTGGCTAGCGGGGTCGTCGGATACGCAGTATTTT. The entire variable domain, with the rest obtained from reference TRBV28 and TRBJ2-3, is as follows: DVKVTQSSRYLVKRTGEKVFLECVQDMDHENMFWYRQDPGLGLRLIYFSYDVKMKEKGDIPEGYSVSREKKERFSLILESASTNQTSMYLCASSPWLAGSSDTQYFGPGTRLTVL.

This clone came up a few times. Other DNA sequences from this sample encode an identical CDR3 as well. V gene TRBV7-3 combines with J gene TRBJ2-3; 12 nucleotides line up with TRBD1. The length of the CDR3 is 15 residues. Germline-derived CDR1 and CDR2 are SGHTA and FQGTGA. The trim removed 6 bases at V and 4 bases at J, leaving 5 bases unmatched. CDR3 residues: CASRGTGGAADTQYF. The CDR3 bases are TGTGCCAGCAGAGGGACAGGGGGCGCAGCAGATACGCAGTATTTT.

The CDR3, as DNA: TGTGCCAGCAGCTTGTCTACCTGGGGTGAGCAGTTCTTC. Translation gives CASSLSTWGEQFF. The rearrangement uses TRBV11-3 and TRBJ2-1; no reliable D call. Trimming removed 3 bases at V and 9 bases at J, with 12 bases between. Germline CDR1 reads SGHNT; CDR2 reads YENEEA. This CDR3 is 13 amino acids long.

The chain uses TRBV29-1 and TRBJ2-1; 7 bases agree with TRBD2. Germline CDR1 and CDR2: SQVTM and ANQGSEA. The CDR3 is 12 residues long. J lost 7 bases, V lost 5 bases, and 5 bases had no gene match. The chain's CDR3 is CSVSRERNEQFF. CDR3 bases: TGCAGCGTTTCGCGGGAGCGGAATGAGCAGTTCTTC.

This clone was detected only once. V and J are TRBV28 and TRBJ2-7, with D unclear. In germline, CDR1 is MDHEN, CDR2 SYDVKM. Trimming shortened V by 6 bases and J by 3 bases, and 9 bases separated the two germline ends. CDR3 length equals 12 residues. CDR3 sequence: CASRGKIYEQYF. DNA for the CDR3: TGTGCCAGCAGGGGCAAGATCTACGAGCAGTACTTC.

The chain recombines TRBV2 with TRBJ1-3, with D possibly being TRBD1 (5 bases). This CDR3 region has 16 residues. Germline CDR1 and CDR2: SNHLY and FYNNEI. The V gene lost 7 bases and the J gene lost 1 base, with 17 bases spanning the gap. The CDR3 DNA reads as TGTGCCAGCACCCGAAGGGGAGTGGGGTCTGGAAACACCATATATTTT. Protein sequence: CASTRRGVGSGNTIYF.

V usage is TRBV10-3 and J usage is TRBJ1-1; D is unclear. The CDR3 is 13 amino acids. Germline CDR1 is ENHRY and CDR2 is SYGVKD. Trimming removed 4 bases at V and 6 bases at J, with 12 bases between. The CDR3 region is CAISGLGPAEAFF. In DNA form, the CDR3 reads TGTGCCATCAGTGGTTTAGGGCCAGCTGAAGCTTTCTTT.

V and J are TRBV11-3 and TRBJ2-2; TRBD2 agrees at 13 bases. This CDR3 spans 18 amino acids. CDR1 and CDR2 from the germline V gene are SGHNT and YENEEA. J was trimmed by 7 bases and V by 5 bases; bases with no gene match: 13. CDR3 nucleotide sequence: TGTGCCAGCAGCCCTGGACTAGCGGGAGCCGCGGGGTTCGGGGAGCTGTTTTTT. It encodes CASSPGLAGAAGFGELFF. The full variable domain, in which reference TRBV11-3 and TRBJ2-2 provide the parts outside the CDR3, is EAGVVQSPRYKIIEKKQPVAFWCNPISGHNTLYWYLQNLGQGPELLIRYENEEAVDDSQLPKDRFSAERLKGVDSTLKIQPAELGDSAVYLCASSPGLAGAAGFGELFFGEGSRLTVL.

The CDR3 DNA reads TGTGCCAGCAGCCAGGGGGACTCGCCAACATCCTACAATGAGCAGTTCTTC. Protein product: CASSQGDSPTSYNEQFF. The chain has TRBV5-4 and TRBJ2-1, with D maybe TRBD1 (7 bases). Germline V gives CDR1 SGHNT, CDR2 YYREEE (reference sequence). Between the trimmed V and J ends, which lost 4 bases and 1 base, there was a span of 18 bases. CDR3 length equals 17 residues.